This T cell receptor beta chain originates from a study of CD8 T cells in Susac syndrome. General study points: The study conceded that relatively few individuals underwent its TCR sequencing and HLA analysis.

An amount of RNA that ranged from roughly 0.45 to 1 ug was reverse transcribed with random hexamers. Amplification of TCR beta CDR3 across 54 Vbeta and 13 Jbeta was performed with immunoSEQ multiplex PCR. TCRdb used MiXCR to reprocess the immunoSEQ multiplex PCR reads, holding one entry per CDR3 protein. This sample has some 100,000 distinct CDR3 sequences; nearly 95% occur once, and the top ten carry around 0.14%. The authors sequenced TCR beta from blood CD8+ and CD4+ T cells. Healthy donors served as age- and sex-matched controls. A remark on this clonotype: Its antigen is undetermined.

Germline assignment: CDR1 LNHDA and CDR2 SQIVND (reference sequence). This CDR3 is 13 amino acids long. The V end was cut by 9 bases, the J end by 8 bases, with 19 bases between. The chain couples TRBV19 to TRBJ1-2, with a weak D call TRBD1 (5 bases). The sample comprised CD4+ T cells from PBMCs. This sequence originates from a human donor in good health. CDR3: CASRDGGRRGYTF. For the CDR3, the DNA is TGTGCCAGCCGGGACGGCGGGCGTCGGGGCTACACCTTC.